This T cell receptor (beta chain) is drawn from a study of blood T cells in healthy people across ages. Notes on this clonotype: The target antigen is unknown.

General study findings and limits: Any conclusive comparison of naive versus antigen-experienced cells was prevented by using unsorted PBMCs.

This CDR3 contains 14 residues. For the second PCR, which ran for 7 to 11 cycles, a sample-barcoded 5' primer and a J-beta primer mix were used. A template-switch adaptor with 12 random nucleotides tagged each cDNA molecule. From the 5' RACE reads, TCRdb called clonotypes with MiXCR, one entry per CDR3 protein. Of over 700,000 distinct CDR3 sequences in the sample, roughly 25% are singletons; the top ten hold 9.4%. Separately, the same data were catalogued under a study of T cells of mothers and their children. This second study notes: Normalized overlap was always slightly, never significantly, higher in related than unrelated mother-child pairs. None of the identified T cell clones proved to be persistent microchimeric clones.

V is TRBV12-3 or TRBV12-4 and J is TRBJ2-5; the match to TRBD1 covers 7 bases. The DNA end is a closer match to TRBJ2-7, so the J assignment may be wrong. What was sequenced was blood. The source is a boy aged 5-17 years in good health. The CDR3 DNA sequence: TGTGCCAGCAGTCCCACCCAGGGGGTCTACGAGCAGTACTTC. It is translated as CASSPTQGVYEQYF.